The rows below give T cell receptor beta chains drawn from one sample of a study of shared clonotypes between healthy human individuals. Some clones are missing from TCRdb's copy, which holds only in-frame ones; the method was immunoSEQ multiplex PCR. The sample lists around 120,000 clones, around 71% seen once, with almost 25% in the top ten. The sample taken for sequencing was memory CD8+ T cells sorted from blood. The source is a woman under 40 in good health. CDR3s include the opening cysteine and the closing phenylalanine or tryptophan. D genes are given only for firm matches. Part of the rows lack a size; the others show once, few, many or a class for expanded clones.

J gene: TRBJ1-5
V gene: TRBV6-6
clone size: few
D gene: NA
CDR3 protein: CASSSVKPIYQPQHF
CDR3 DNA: TGTGCCAGCAGTTCCGTGAAACCGATTTATCAGCCCCAGCATTTT

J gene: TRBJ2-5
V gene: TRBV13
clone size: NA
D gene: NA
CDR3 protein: CASSPFEWPKLGEQYF
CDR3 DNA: TGTGCCAGCAGCCCGTTTGAGTGGCCAAAACTGGGGGAGCAGTACTTC

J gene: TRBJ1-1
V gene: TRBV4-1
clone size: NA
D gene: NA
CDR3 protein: CASSHPGEAFF
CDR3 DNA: TGCGCCAGCAGCCATCCGGGTGAAGCTTTCTTT

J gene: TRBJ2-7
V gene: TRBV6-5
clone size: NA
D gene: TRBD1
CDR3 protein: CASSPGTGLYEQYF
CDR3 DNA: TGTGCCAGCAGTCCCGGGACAGGGCTCTACGAGCAGTACTTC

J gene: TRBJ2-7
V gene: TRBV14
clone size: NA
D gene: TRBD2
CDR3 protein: CASSPGLAGPLDEQYF
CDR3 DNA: TGTGCCAGCAGCCCGGGACTAGCGGGACCCCTTGACGAGCAGTACTTC

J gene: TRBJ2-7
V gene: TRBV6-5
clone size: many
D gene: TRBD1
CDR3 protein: CASTRGTGGHEQYF
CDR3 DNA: TGTGCCAGCACTAGGGGGACAGGGGGGCACGAGCAGTACTTC

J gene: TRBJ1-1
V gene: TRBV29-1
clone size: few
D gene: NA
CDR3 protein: CSLGGGAFF
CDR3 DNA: TGCAGCTTGGGGGGTGGAGCTTTCTTT

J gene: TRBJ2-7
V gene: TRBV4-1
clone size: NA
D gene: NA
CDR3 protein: CASSPLSGVPPYEQYF
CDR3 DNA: TGCGCCAGCAGCCCCCTAAGTGGCGTCCCTCCCTACGAGCAGTACTTC

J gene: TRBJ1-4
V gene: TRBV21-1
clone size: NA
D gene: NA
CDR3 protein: CARTQTVGRGKLFF
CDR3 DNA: TGTGCCAGGACTCAGACAGTCGGTAGGGGAAAACTGTTTTTT

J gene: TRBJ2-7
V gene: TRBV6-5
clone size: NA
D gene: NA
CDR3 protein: CASSYGWTDDEQYF
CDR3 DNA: TGTGCCAGCAGTTACGGTTGGACAGACGACGAGCAGTACTTC

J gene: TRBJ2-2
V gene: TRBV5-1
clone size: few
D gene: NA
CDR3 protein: CASSLPPGVGDTGELFF
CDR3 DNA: TGCGCCAGCAGCTTGCCCCCAGGGGTCGGGGACACCGGGGAGCTGTTTTTT

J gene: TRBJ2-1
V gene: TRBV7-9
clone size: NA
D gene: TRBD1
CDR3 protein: CASSFKTGAFNEQFF
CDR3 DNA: TGTGCCAGCAGCTTTAAGACAGGGGCATTCAATGAGCAGTTCTTC

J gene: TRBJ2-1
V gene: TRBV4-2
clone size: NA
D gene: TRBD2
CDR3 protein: CASSQEASGSIEQFF
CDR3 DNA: TGTGCCAGCAGCCAAGAAGCTAGCGGGAGTATCGAGCAGTTCTTC

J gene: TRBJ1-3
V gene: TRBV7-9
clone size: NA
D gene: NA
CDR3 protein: CASSLVGRLGGNTIYF
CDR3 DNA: TGTGCCAGCAGCTTAGTAGGCAGGCTCGGTGGAAACACCATATATTTT

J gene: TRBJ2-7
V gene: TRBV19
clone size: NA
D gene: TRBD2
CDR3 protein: CASSTGTSGRPQLYEQYF
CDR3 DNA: TGTGCCAGTAGTACCGGGACTAGCGGGAGACCACAGTTGTACGAGCAGTACTTC

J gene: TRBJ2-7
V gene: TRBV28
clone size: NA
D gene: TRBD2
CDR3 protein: CASSFGGRLIAGAYEQYF
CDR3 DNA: TGTGCCAGCAGTTTTGGGGGGAGACTGATAGCGGGAGCCTACGAGCAGTACTTC